This entry is about one T cell receptor (beta chain). The clone's antigen remains unknown. No base quality information exists; no much larger clone differs at one position. Trimming takes 0 bases off V and 7 bases off J; junction bases not matched to a gene: 7. CDR1 and CDR2, looked up from the germline V gene, are SGHDN and FVKESK. Inclusive of the bounding cysteine and phenylalanine, the CDR3 is 17 residues long. Only CDR3 DNA remains: 51 bases, in frame from the first base. These data belong to a study of control samples from healthy donors and cancer patients (dated by TCRdb to the early 2020s). To prepare the library, the immunoSEQ multiplex PCR assay was applied. The source is immuneACCESS, and TCRdb retained only in-frame sequences with V and J called. Part of the clones is not carried over; for the studies checked, unresolved V genes explain less than half of this, and the remainder is unexplained. The sample includes tens of thousands of clones, with around four fifths observed a single time. Of the sample, around a fifth is held by the ten largest clones.

The TCR originated in a young man in good health. Input material: blood. The sequence links TRBV14 to TRBJ2-2, and TRBD1 aligns with 11 junction nucleotides. Read as DNA, the sequence is TGTGCCAGCAGCCAAGATAGGACAGGGGGCGCCGACGGGGAGCTGTTTTTT. The encoded protein is CASSQDRTGGADGELFF.